The clone carrying this TCR beta chain came up many times. This CDR3 region has 17 residues. V trimming: 8 bases; J trimming: 5 bases; junction bases outside the gene matches: 17. The V gene's germline CDR1 is SGHRS and CDR2 YFSETQ. This entry belongs to a study of T cells in Graves' hyperthyroidism and ophthalmopathy. RNA transcripts provided the source from which TCR beta CDR3 regions were amplified. The HTBI set primed first-round TCR CDR3 RT-PCR. From the multiplex PCR reads, TCRdb called clonotypes with MiXCR, one entry per CDR3 protein. The sample has 300,000 to 450,000 distinct CDR3 sequences, roughly 15% seen once.

The sequence was collected from a woman aged 25 to 39 with Graves' hyperthyroidism that later progressed to Graves' ophthalmopathy. The material sequenced was blood. This chain links TRBV5-1 with TRBJ2-1, with 9 nucleotides matching TRBD1. CDR3 sequence (DNA): TGCGCCAGTACAGGGGGCGAAAATCCAGGGCGAAACAATGAGCAGTTCTTC. Its translation is CASTGGENPGRNNEQFF.